Presented here are 10 T cell receptor beta chains from one specimen sequenced in a study of blood T cell repertoires in COVID-19. Profiling relied on immunoSEQ multiplex PCR, and the TCRdb table lists in-frame clones only, not all of them. Here the sample spans 300,000 to 450,000 clones, 85% to 90% being singletons. Sequencing was done on a sample of PBMCs or T cells enriched from blood (not recorded which). These TCRs come from a woman under 30 who had recovered from COVID-19.

The CDR3 loop is CASSEGGRPETNEKLFF. The DNA for the CDR3 is TGTGCCAGCAGTGAAGGGGGCAGACCCGAAACTAATGAAAAACTGTTTTTT. This chain uses TRBV2 with TRBJ1-4; D may be TRBD1 (5 bases). The CDR3 extends over 17 amino acids. The V and J ends lost 1 base and 1 base respectively, with 13 bases between them. The germline V gene encodes CDR1 SNHLY and CDR2 FYNNEI.

This clone was detected only a few times. Other nucleotide sequences in the sample specify the same CDR3. The genes are TRBV7-9 and TRBJ1-1; D is ambiguous. The CDR3 sequence is 13 residues long. V lost 2 bases to trimming and J lost 1 base, with 5 bases between them. Germline CDR1 reads SEHNR; CDR2 reads FQNEAQ (reference sequence). The CDR3 nucleotides read TGTGCCAGCAGCTTATCCCGGAACACTGAAGCTTTCTTT. Amino acid sequence: CASSLSRNTEAFF.

The V and J genes are TRBV9 and TRBJ1-1, with D unresolved. V shed 2 bases and J shed 0 bases, with 11 bases lying between them. The CDR3 has 15 residues. Germline V gene lookup returns CDR1 SGDLS and CDR2 YYNGEE. The CDR3, as DNA: TGTGCCAGCAGCGTTGAGCCCAAACTGAACACTGAAGCTTTCTTT. This translates into CASSVEPKLNTEAFF.

The V gene is TRBV30, the J gene TRBJ2-5, with 9 bases lining up with TRBD1. Germline V gene sequence: CDR1 GTSNPN, CDR2 SVGIG (reference sequence). The CDR3 runs 14 residues. The junction had 6 bases not matched to a gene; V was cut back by 3 bases and J by 4 bases. DNA for the CDR3: TGTGCCTGGAGCATAGGACAGGGGAGAGAGACCCAGTACTTC. Residues: CAWSIGQGRETQYF.

The gene calls are TRBV21-1 and TRBJ2-7; the table calls TRBD2, which could not be checked here. TRBV21-1 is deemed a pseudogene. The CDR3 has 15 amino acids. In DNA, the CDR3 is TGTGCCAGCAGCGGGAGGGAGGATGACTCCTACGAGCAGTACTTC. Protein product: CASSGREDDSYEQYF.

This chain links TRBV4-1 with TRBJ2-1; D perhaps matches TRBD2 (6 bases). Trimming stripped 5 bases from V and 1 base from J, with 27 bases between. The CDR3 is made up of 20 amino acids. CDR1 MGHRA and CDR2 YSYEKL come from the germline V gene. The CDR3 spells CASSAQDTGDLGISYNEQFF. DNA of the CDR3: TGCGCCAGCAGCGCCCAGGACACGGGGGACCTAGGGATTTCCTACAATGAGCAGTTCTTC.

The V and J genes are TRBV5-1 and TRBJ2-4; 7 nucleotides align to TRBD1. V gave up 4 bases and J gave up 2 bases; unmatched junction bases: 6. Germline V gene lookup returns CDR1 SGHRS and CDR2 YFSETQ. The CDR3 consists of 15 residues. CDR3 region: CASSPTGITKNIQYF. The DNA of the CDR3 is TGCGCCAGCAGCCCGACAGGGATCACCAAAAACATTCAGTACTTC.

The chain employs TRBV29-1 and TRBJ1-1; TRBD1 is a possible D gene (5 bases). The germline V gene has CDR1 SQVTM and CDR2 ANQGSEA. The CDR3 is 14 amino acids. V lost 4 bases to trimming and J lost 7 bases, with 19 bases between them. DNA for the CDR3: TGCAGCGTTGCCAAAAACCGGGGGTTTGGTGAAGCTTTCTTT. This codes for CSVAKNRGFGEAFF. Drawing the rest from reference TRBV29-1 and TRBJ1-1, the complete variable domain is SAVISQKPSRDICQRGTSLTIQCQVDSQVTMMFWYRQQPGQSLTLIATANQGSEATYESGFVIDKFPISRPNLTFSTLTVSNMSPEDSSIYLCSVAKNRGFGEAFFGQGTRLTVV.

V and J are TRBV5-5 and TRBJ2-2; the D gene is possibly TRBD2 (5 bases). V lost 2 bases and J 0 bases, leaving 11 bases between the germline ends. The germline V gene encodes CDR1 SGHKS and CDR2 YYEKEE (reference sequence). The CDR3 has 16 amino acids. The CDR3 DNA is TGTGCCAGCAGCTTTTCCCTAGCCGCGAACACCGGGGAGCTGTTTTTT. Protein: CASSFSLAANTGELFF.

The rearrangement links TRBV19 to TRBJ1-5; no firm D call. This CDR3 has 14 amino acids. Germline CDR1 reads LNHDA; CDR2 reads SQIVND (reference sequence). V dropped 3 bases and J dropped 1 base, with 7 bases sitting between them. CDR3 residues: CASSIFVSNQPQHF. DNA of the CDR3: TGTGCCAGTAGTATCTTCGTGAGCAATCAGCCCCAGCATTTT.